The present TCR beta chain was sequenced within a study of cytomegalovirus exposure and HLA in healthy donors (dated by TCRdb to about 2017). About the study as a whole: According to an earlier analysis of 587 of the donors, 150 million to 200 million T cells yielded some 110 million unique TCR beta sequences and approximately 280 Gb of sequence data. Approximately 300 gigabases of sequencing data and around 85 million unique TCR sequences made up an early release that covered about 640 HLA-typed donors. Among the approximately 420 genotyped donors, more than 70% belonged to the genetic ancestry cluster associated with self-reported Caucasian donors. The study aimed to test whether signatures of past pathogen exposure could be identified by cataloging public T cell receptors. The study used immunosequencing to profile the T cell repertoires of 600 to 850 subjects and linked those repertoires to cytomegalovirus serostatus. Along with the roughly 670-subject first cohort, a separate validation cohort of 120 different subjects was used. To predict cytomegalovirus infection status, the study brought together high-throughput TCR immunosequencing, statistical association of individual TCRs with disease status, and machine learning. A later analysis re-analyzed previously published TCR beta repertoires from several hundred donors and added high-resolution HLA genotyping to study TCR occurrence patterns. In the later analysis, no new phenotypic data were used to find candidate immune exposures; instead, reliance was placed on TCR beta sequences and their occurrence across donors. In an earlier analysis of around 540 of the donors, high-throughput TCR beta sequencing was used to judge whether each TCR beta V gene segment behaved as functional or pseudogenic. Donor age, sex, ethnicity and CMV serostatus were compiled alongside the repertoire data. A later genetic analysis took genome-wide SNP genotypes for about three fifths of the 666 donors and used that subset as a discovery cohort. Every repertoire in the discovery cohort had been generated on one and the same sequencing platform. Both class I and class II loci were covered by HLA typing, at four-digit resolution. The number of typed donors differed by locus: about 620-640 for A, B, C, DRB1 and DQB1; roughly 510 for DQA1; some 610 for DPA1; and about 470 for DPB1. Because of strong linkage in the cohort, roughly five DR-DQ haplotypes were treated as single units for association and clustering. Across some 400 genotyped donors of the cohort, an average of approximately 240,000 unique TCR beta nucleotide sequences per donor were sequenced, and 15% to 20% of those sequences were non-productive.

Concerning this clone itself: The antigen it recognizes is unknown. Base-call qualities are not available, and no considerably larger clone is one nucleotide away.

Trimmed from V: 5 bases; trimmed from J: 3 bases; junction bases lacking a gene match: 18. The germline V gene yields SGHAT for CDR1 and FQNNGV for CDR2. The CDR3 runs 18 amino acids, cysteine and phenylalanine included. Just CDR3 DNA is preserved here, 54 bases in frame from base 1. What the study reported, not specific to this receptor: Across donors, most TCR sequences were observed very rarely, whereas some public TCRs were present in many individuals. Correlated functional status among segregating V segments might be attributable to linkage disequilibrium, but an unknown experimental factor could not be ruled out. A further reported finding was that TCR beta sequences accurately predicted the HLA-A and HLA-B alleles for most subjects in the first cohort. V-gene and J-gene trimming of TCR beta chains was associated with a missense DCLRE1C variant in a later genetic analysis, and the association was replicated in an independent cohort. Three of the identified cytomegalovirus-associated TCR beta chains were confirmed in vitro to be specific for cytomegalovirus antigens. Only TCR beta chains were sequenced in this cohort, and the absence of alpha or paired-chain data limited detectable features. In both the original and validation cohorts, the classifier was reported to diagnose cytomegalovirus status with high specificity and sensitivity. According to a later analysis, TCR association rates differed among HLA loci, with DRB1 alleles showing the most associated TCRs and HLA-C alleles showing the fewest. Immune exposure information for the cohort was limited to CMV serostatus. According to the authors, the approach could potentially be generalized to other disease states and immunological phenotypes. A cluster of highly shared sequence variants was judged likely to represent a technical artifact of the sequencing pipeline. Sequencing depth was assumed to be roughly uniform across donors in the presence/absence analyses, though that assumption may not hold. A later analysis found that most CMV-associated TCR beta chains appeared HLA-restricted, with HLA associations seemingly driven largely by CMV exposure. In a later analysis, several top co-occurrence clusters were reported to appear linked to parvovirus B19, influenza, CMV and Epstein-Barr virus. A later analysis associated 16,951 TCR beta sequences with specific HLA alleles at a false discovery rate of 0.05. The 87-base-pair reads could not distinguish some IMGT-functional V segments, including TRBV6-2 and TRBV6-3, so those segments were excluded. Broadly in line with IMGT annotations, most TCR beta V segments showed up in productive rearrangements about 90% or about 30% of the time in an earlier analysis of about 500 of the donors. According to a later genetic analysis, donors in an Asian-associated ancestry cluster had fewer N-insertions in productive TCRs than the approximately 670-donor mean. HLA typing was unavailable for some donors at each locus, so association tests used only the typed subset. When HLA alleles, especially DR and DQ, strongly co-occurred, TCR associations were difficult to assign to individual alleles. Because counts were too low, roughly 16 rarely observed V segments, including chromosome 9 orphons, were left out of the earlier analysis of approximately 580 of the donors. In a later analysis, HLA-associated TCR beta chains showed more clonal expansion and lower generation probabilities than non-associated chains that were equally common. The study gave a list of 150 to 200 TCR beta chains associated with cytomegalovirus.

Library prep was done by the immunoSEQ multiplex PCR assay. For the multiplex PCR, a mixture combining 60 forward primers for TCR Vbeta segments and 13 reverse primers for TCR Jbeta segments was used. Amplification of the CDR3 region of rearranged TCR beta genes was performed with a multiplex PCR assay on genomic DNA. The Illumina HiSeq System was used to sequence the amplified TCR beta libraries as 87-base-pair reads. From the authors' description of their analysis: A later analysis counted approximately 84 million unique TCR beta chains across the 550 to 750 repertoires, and 9 million to 14 million of these chains were shared by at least two donors. Raw reads were error-corrected and collapsed into unique sequences by a nearest-neighbor algorithm in which closely related sequences were merged to remove PCR and sequencing errors. To assign V, D and J gene segments, CDR3 sequences were aligned to IMGT reference sequences. For a sequence to be retained, a match of at least six nucleotides was required to both a V gene segment and a J gene segment. Rearrangements were classified as productive when the CDR3 lacked stop codons and remained in frame with V and J, and all other rearrangements were classified as non-productive. Following IMGT convention, CDR3 was defined as the stretch from the second conserved V-encoded cysteine up to the conserved J-encoded phenylalanine. The earlier analysis of around 640 of the donors excluded sequences that lacked an unambiguous match to a single V gene segment. In an earlier analysis of some 590 of the donors, V segments were called functional above 56.7% productive rearrangements and were called segregating when the between-donor standard deviation exceeded 5%. To diagnose cytomegalovirus status from the catalog of TCR beta chain sequences, a statistical classification framework was built. V and J gene assignment, in a later analysis, came from comparing TCR nucleotide sequences with IMGT/GENE-DB human TR gene sequences. A later analysis assigned CDR3 sequences and most-parsimonious VDJ recombination scenarios with the TCRdist pipeline. In a later analysis, each TCR beta chain was defined by its CDR3 amino acid sequence together with its V-gene family, and reads lacking a unique V-gene family were excluded. To address suspected cross-contamination and a sequencing artifact, a later analysis removed roughly 580 highly shared, low-generation-probability nucleotide sequences. For each public chain, a later analysis derived a clonal expansion index from normalized ranks of inferred template counts within each repertoire. A later analysis computed generation probabilities with a VDJ recombination model fitted to out-of-frame rearrangements, and checked the results against IGoR. In a later analysis, TCR-TCR, TCR-HLA and TCR-CMV co-occurrence was scored with hypergeometric tests, and a repertoire-size bias correction was applied to TCR pairs. To estimate false discovery rates, a later analysis permuted the HLA or CMV assignments 20 times. In a later analysis, co-occurring TCRs were grouped with DBSCAN, and TCRdist sequence similarity was added when clustering was performed within HLA-allele-positive subsets. Repertoires with fewer than 30,000 or more than 120,000 public chains were left out of co-occurrence clustering, as were four to six repertoires with anomalous nucleotide sharing. Sourced from immuneACCESS, this table was stored by TCRdb with only in-frame sequences that have V and J called. A share of the clones is absent; for the studies checked, an unresolved V gene accounts for under half, and the remainder has no known explanation. The V and J calls and clone size come from that table; D and trimming were worked out from the DNA. The sample table contains 160,000 or so clones; only one count was recorded for 65% to 85% of them. The top ten constitute 1.5% of the sample.

The cohort comprised more than 550 healthy bone marrow donors. All cohort members were sampled while nominally healthy, although unrecorded immune exposures were likely present. The donor was CMV seronegative and was included in the group of 352 seronegative cohort members. Every donor gave a peripheral blood sample, and the peripheral blood mononuclear cells from that sample were used for TCR beta sequencing. The Qiagen DNeasy Blood Extraction Kit was used to extract genomic DNA from the blood cell samples. Sequencing used PBMCs. The receptor was derived from a woman between 18 and 29 years old in good health and CMV-seronegative. The receptor chain draws on TRBV11-2 and TRBJ2-7; 8 of the junction bases match TRBD2. The DNA reads as follows: TGTGCCAGCAGCCTAAGAGACACCGCGGGGGGCCTTCTCTACGAGCAGTACTTC. It encodes CASSLRDTAGGLLYEQYF.